This TCR beta chain was retrieved from a study of blood T cell repertoires in COVID-19. The V gene's germline CDR1 is SGHDT and CDR2 YYEEEE. Trimming cost V 3 bases and J 4 bases, with 19 bases left between them. The CDR3 sequence is 16 residues long. The assay was immunoSEQ multiplex PCR, and TCRdb's table has in-frame clones only and misses some. Here the sample spans 300,000 to 350,000 clones, around 90% being singletons. V gene TRBV5-6 combines with J gene TRBJ1-2; perhaps TRBD1 as D (5 bases). The sequenced sample was peripheral blood. This TCR was recovered from a man younger than 40 with COVID-19, enrolled during active disease. CDR3 amino acids: CASSSGTRSPSYGYTF. The CDR3 region has the DNA TGTGCCAGCAGCTCCGGGACTCGATCTCCGTCCTATGGCTACACCTTC.